The source of this TCR beta chain is a study of Ad26.COV2.S vaccination and SARS-CoV-2 variants (dated by TCRdb to about 2021). For context, the study as a whole: Vaccine-arm donors came from COV1001, a multicentre, randomized, double-blind, placebo-controlled phase I-IIa trial of Ad26.COV2.S in healthy adults. The TCR-sequenced set comprised around 30 samples: around 20 Ad26.COV2.S vaccine recipients, 5 placebo recipients and 8 SARS-CoV-2 convalescent individuals. Investigators remained blinded to trial group allocation during experiments and outcome assessment. Trial participants were randomized into five groups of five: low-dose or high-dose Ad26.COV2.S given once or twice, or placebo on both occasions. The specificity and breadth of SARS-CoV-2-reactive T cell receptors after Ad26.COV2.S vaccination were assessed by TCRbeta repertoire sequencing. Ad26.COV2.S was administered intramuscularly at 5 x 10^10 or 1 x 10^11 viral particles, either as a single shot or as two shots given 56 days apart. Broad study findings and their caveats: The study lacked the statistical power to compare responses across vaccine doses or regimens. Non-spike TCR breadth was comparable between vaccine and placebo recipients, consistent with the vaccine containing only spike. After vaccination, spike-specific CD8+ and CD4+ T cell responses were reported to show substantial breadth. Spike-specific TCR breadth was higher in Ad26.COV2.S recipients than in placebo recipients (P = 0.0014). The authors noted that total T cell responses may have been underestimated by the TCR breadth and depth analyses.

A remark on this clone: No cognate antigen has been identified for it. Base quality data are lacking; no much larger clone is found one base away.

The immunoSEQ Assay was used to sequence TCRbeta CDR3 regions. After extraction, genomic DNA underwent amplification by bias-controlled multiplex PCR, followed by high-throughput sequencing. On the study's bioinformatics: To quantify the absolute abundance of each unique TCRbeta CDR3 region, sequences were collapsed and filtered. T cell fraction was estimated by normalization of TCRbeta template counts to usable DNA, with usable DNA being measured through amplification of reference genes present in all nucleated cells. Repertoire TCRs were annotated as SARS-CoV-2-specific when V gene, CDR3 amino acid sequence and J gene were exactly matched to a known reactive TCR set. The reference SARS-CoV-2 TCR set was derived from MIRA and filtered for enrichment in COVID-19-positive ImmuneCODE repertoires, a step that removed public or cross-reactive TCRs. Using the MIRA antigens, annotated TCRs were further analysed by specific ORF or by position within an ORF. Breadth was defined as the number of annotated unique rearrangements divided by the total number of unique productive rearrangements, and depth was defined as the summed frequency of the annotated unique rearrangements. Two-sided Wilcoxon rank-sum tests were applied when comparing TCR breadth between groups. What TCRdb holds here is the immuneACCESS table cut down to in-frame rearrangements. Part of the clones is not present; checked against another copy, under half of the missing clones reflect an unresolved V gene, and the others are unexplained. V, J and clone size are those of that table, while D and trimming were read from the DNA. The sample table lists approximately 300,000 clones, around 84% of them with a count of one. More than 1.5% of the sample rests with the top ten.

The meaning of the sample's treatment or condition label: about 20 received Ad26.COV2.S at low or high dose, single or two shots; roughly five received placebo; per-sample allocation not given. For vaccine and placebo recipients, the sequenced repertoires came from samples collected on day 63 after the first injection. In Cohort 1b, about two dozen adults aged 18-55 years were enrolled at a single site in Boston, USA, between 29 July and 7 August 2020. Ad26.COV2.S was a replication-incompetent adenovirus type 26 vector expressing a prefusion-stabilized SARS-CoV-2 spike protein from the original Wuhan strain. The sequence was obtained from a person between 18 and 65 years old who received the Ad26.COV2.S COVID-19 vaccine or a placebo. The sample consisted of peripheral blood, taken in a trial of Ad26.COV2.S vaccine versus placebo.

The encoded CDR3 is CASSVLSGGAIDTQYF. The bases are TGTGCCAGCAGCGTACTGAGCGGGGGGGCGATAGATACGCAGTATTTT. The chain joins TRBV9 to TRBJ2-3, with 10 bases aligning to TRBD2. The CDR3 goes from the cysteine to the phenylalanine over 16 residues. Just the 48-base CDR3 DNA is kept, in frame starting at base 1. After removal of 1 base from V and 5 bases from J, the junction retains 7 bases not matched to a gene. Sequences SGDLS (CDR1) and YYNGEE (CDR2) are obtained from the germline V gene.